The clone carrying this TCR beta chain was detected only once. Enrolment of Seattle patients took place during active infection, and they were followed longitudinally. In the original workflow: Reference gene primer amplification gave nucleated cell count estimates. Sequencing used immunoSEQ multiplex PCR; TCRdb keeps in-frame clones, though not all of them. V and J calls and clone size are as listed in that table; D and trimming were resolved from the DNA. This table has about 200,000 clones, 70% to 90% appearing once. This record comes from a study of blood T cell repertoires in COVID-19. The germline V and J ends were trimmed by 4 bases and 4 bases, with 13 bases remaining between them. There are 14 residues in the CDR3. Germline loops: CDR1 SGHTA, CDR2 FQGNSA.

The chain employs TRBV7-2 and TRBJ2-5; D unresolved. This clonotype was obtained from a man aged 45-60 years with COVID-19, enrolled during active disease. Sequencing input: peripheral blood. In DNA, the CDR3 is TGTGCCAGCAGCTCCACAGTAGAAGGAGAGACCCAGTACTTC. Protein sequence: CASSSTVEGETQYF.